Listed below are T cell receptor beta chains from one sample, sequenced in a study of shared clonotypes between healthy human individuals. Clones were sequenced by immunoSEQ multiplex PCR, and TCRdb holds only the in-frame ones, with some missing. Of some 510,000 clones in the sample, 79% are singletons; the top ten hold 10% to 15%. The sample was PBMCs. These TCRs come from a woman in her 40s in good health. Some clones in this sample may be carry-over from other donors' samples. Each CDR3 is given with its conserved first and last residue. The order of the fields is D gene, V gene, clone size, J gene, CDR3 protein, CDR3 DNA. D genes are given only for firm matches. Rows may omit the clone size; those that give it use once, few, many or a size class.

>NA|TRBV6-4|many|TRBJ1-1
CASRNRGTEAFF
TGTGCCAGCAGGAACCGGGGGACTGAAGCTTTCTTT
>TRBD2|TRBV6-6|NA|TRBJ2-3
CASSPGLGSDTQYF
TGTGCCAGCAGTCCGGGACTAGGCTCAGATACGCAGTATTTT
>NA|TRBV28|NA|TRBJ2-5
CASPPTGTVGVAQYF
TGTGCCAGCCCCCCCACAGGGACCGTGGGGGTGGCCCAGTACTTC
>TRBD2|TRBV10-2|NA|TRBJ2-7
CASRVAGASSYEQYF
TGCGCCAGCAGGGTAGCGGGAGCATCCTCCTACGAGCAGTACTTC
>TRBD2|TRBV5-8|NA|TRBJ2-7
CASSFGGRVYEQYF
TGTGCCAGCAGCTTTGGCGGGAGGGTCTACGAGCAGTACTTC
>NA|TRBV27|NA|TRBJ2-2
CASSPGGELFF
TGTGCCAGCAGCCCAGGCGGGGAGCTGTTTTTT
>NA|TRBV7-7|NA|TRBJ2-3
CASSLSPGGNTDTQYF
TGTGCCAGCAGCTTATCCCCCGGCGGGAACACAGATACGCAGTATTTT
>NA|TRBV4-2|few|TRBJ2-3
CASSQEYRGPSSTDTQYF
TGTGCCAGCAGCCAAGAGTATCGCGGTCCGAGTAGCACAGATACGCAGTATTTT
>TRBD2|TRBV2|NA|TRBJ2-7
CASSESGLAGGLQGEQYF
TGTGCCAGCAGTGAATCGGGACTAGCGGGAGGGCTTCAGGGCGAGCAGTACTTC
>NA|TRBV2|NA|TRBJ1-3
CASSEEGSGNTIYF
TGTGCCAGCAGTGAAGAGGGCTCTGGAAACACCATATATTTT
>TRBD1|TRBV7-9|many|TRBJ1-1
CASSLRTGGMNTEAFF
TGTGCCAGCAGCTTACGGACAGGGGGGATGAACACTGAAGCTTTCTTT
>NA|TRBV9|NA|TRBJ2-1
CASSVGSMGGYNEQFF
TGTGCCAGCAGCGTTGGTTCGATGGGTGGCTACAATGAGCAGTTCTTC
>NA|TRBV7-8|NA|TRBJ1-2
CASSSLDGYGYTF
TGTGCCAGCAGCTCTTTAGACGGATATGGCTACACCTTC
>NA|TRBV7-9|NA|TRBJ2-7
CASSPFGTRSYEQYF
TGTGCCAGCAGCCCTTTTGGCACCCGCTCCTACGAGCAGTACTTC
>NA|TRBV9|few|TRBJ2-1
CASSVSGVGNEQFF
TGTGCCAGCAGCGTATCAGGAGTGGGGAATGAGCAGTTCTTC
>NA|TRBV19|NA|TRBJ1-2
CASRSAAGNYGYTF
TGTGCCAGTAGGAGTGCAGCCGGTAACTATGGCTACACCTTC
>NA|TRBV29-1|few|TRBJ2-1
CSARGFSYNEQFF
TGCAGCGCAAGGGGGTTTTCCTACAATGAGCAGTTCTTC
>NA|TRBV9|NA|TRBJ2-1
CASSVSGPPYNEQFF
TGTGCCAGCAGCGTATCAGGGCCACCCTACAATGAGCAGTTCTTC
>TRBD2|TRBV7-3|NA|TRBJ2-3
CASSLTSGIPGDTQYF
TGTGCCAGCAGCTTAACAAGCGGGATCCCTGGAGATACGCAGTATTTT
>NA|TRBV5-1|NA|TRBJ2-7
CASSLEGDSYEQYF
TGCGCCAGCAGCTTGGAGGGCGACTCCTACGAGCAGTACTTC
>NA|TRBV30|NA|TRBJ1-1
CAWSFGIPPGAFF
TGTGCCTGGAGTTTTGGTATACCACCGGGGGCTTTCTTT
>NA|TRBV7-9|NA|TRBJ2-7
CASSLGVGEQYF
TGTGCCAGCAGCTTAGGGGTCGGGGAGCAGTACTTC
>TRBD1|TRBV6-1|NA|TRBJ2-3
CASRRDRDTDTQYF
TGTGCCAGCAGGAGGGACAGGGACACAGATACGCAGTATTTT
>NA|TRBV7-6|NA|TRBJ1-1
CASSLAGEGTEAFF
TGTGCCAGCAGCTTAGCGGGGGAGGGGACTGAAGCTTTCTTT
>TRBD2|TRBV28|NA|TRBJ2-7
CASSPTGLAEGTYEQYF
TGTGCCAGCAGTCCGACGGGTCTAGCGGAAGGAACCTACGAGCAGTACTTC